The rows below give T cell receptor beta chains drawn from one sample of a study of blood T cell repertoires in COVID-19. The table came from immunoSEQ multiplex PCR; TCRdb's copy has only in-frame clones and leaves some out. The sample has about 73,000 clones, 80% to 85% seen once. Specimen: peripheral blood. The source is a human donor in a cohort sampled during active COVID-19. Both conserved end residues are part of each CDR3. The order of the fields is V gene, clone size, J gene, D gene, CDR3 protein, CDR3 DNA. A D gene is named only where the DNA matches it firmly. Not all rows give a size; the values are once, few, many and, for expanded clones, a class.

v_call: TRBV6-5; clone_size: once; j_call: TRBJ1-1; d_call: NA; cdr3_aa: CASRTQGTEAFF; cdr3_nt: TGTGCCAGCAGGACGCAGGGAACTGAAGCTTTCTTT
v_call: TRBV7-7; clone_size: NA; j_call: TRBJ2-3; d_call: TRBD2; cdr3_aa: CASSLELAGGLTQYF; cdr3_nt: TGTGCTAGCAGCTTAGAACTAGCGGGGGGACTTACGCAGTATTTT
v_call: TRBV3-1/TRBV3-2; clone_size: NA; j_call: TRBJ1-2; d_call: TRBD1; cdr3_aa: CASSPRGFSNYGYTF; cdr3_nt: TGTGCCAGCAGCCCCAGGGGGTTCAGTAACTATGGCTACACCTTC
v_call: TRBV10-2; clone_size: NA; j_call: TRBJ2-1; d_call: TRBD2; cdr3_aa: CASSYSGNDNEQFF; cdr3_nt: TGCGCCAGCAGTTATAGCGGGAACGACAATGAGCAGTTCTTC
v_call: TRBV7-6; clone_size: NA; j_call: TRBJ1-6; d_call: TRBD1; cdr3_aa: CASSRGTDNNSPLHF; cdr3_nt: TGTGCCAGCAGCCGAGGGACAGATAATAATTCACCCCTCCACTTT
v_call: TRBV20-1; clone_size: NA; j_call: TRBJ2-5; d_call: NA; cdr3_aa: CSARVRETQYF; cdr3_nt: TGCAGTGCTAGAGTTCGTGAGACCCAGTACTTC
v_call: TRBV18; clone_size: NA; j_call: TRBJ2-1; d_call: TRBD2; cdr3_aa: CASSPPGLAGSREQFF; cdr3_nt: TGTGCCAGCTCACCTCCGGGACTAGCGGGCTCACGGGAGCAGTTCTTC
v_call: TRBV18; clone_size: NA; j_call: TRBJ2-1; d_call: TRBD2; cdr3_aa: CASSPVAGGYNEQFF; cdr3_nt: TGTGCCAGCTCACCGGTAGCGGGGGGATACAATGAGCAGTTCTTC
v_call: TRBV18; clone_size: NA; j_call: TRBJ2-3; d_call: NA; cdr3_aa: CASSPGGGWADTQYF; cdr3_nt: TGTGCCAGCTCACCAGGGGGGGGCTGGGCAGATACGCAGTATTTT
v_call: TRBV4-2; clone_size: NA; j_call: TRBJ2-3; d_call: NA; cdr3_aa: CASSQEVRVSTDTQYF; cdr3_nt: TGTGCCAGCAGCCAAGAAGTCCGGGTGAGCACAGATACGCAGTATTTT
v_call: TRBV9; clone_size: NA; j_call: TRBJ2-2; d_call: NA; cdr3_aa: CASSLRYTGELFF; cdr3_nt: TGTGCCAGCAGCCTTCGTTACACCGGGGAGCTGTTTTTT
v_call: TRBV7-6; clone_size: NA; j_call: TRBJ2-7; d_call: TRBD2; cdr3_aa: CASSLASGTSGAPYEQYF; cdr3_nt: TGTGCCAGCAGCTTAGCGTCAGGGACTAGCGGGGCACCCTACGAGCAGTACTTC
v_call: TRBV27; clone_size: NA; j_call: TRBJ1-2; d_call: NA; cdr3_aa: CASTSLGGAGYTF; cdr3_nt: TGTGCCAGCACCTCCCTAGGGGGGGCTGGCTACACCTTC
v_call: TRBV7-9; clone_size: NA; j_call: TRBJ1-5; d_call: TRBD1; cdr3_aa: CASSSVPGQGRNQPQHF; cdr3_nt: TGTGCCAGCAGCTCAGTACCGGGACAGGGCCGCAATCAGCCCCAGCATTTT
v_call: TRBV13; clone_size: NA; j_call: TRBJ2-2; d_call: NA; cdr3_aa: CASSNERTFGALGTGELFF; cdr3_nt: TGTGCCAGCAGCAACGAGAGAACTTTTGGGGCCCTGGGAACCGGGGAGCTGTTTTTT
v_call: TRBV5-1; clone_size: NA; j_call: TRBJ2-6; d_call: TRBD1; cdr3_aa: CASNDRGPSGANVLTF; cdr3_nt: TGCGCCAGCAACGACAGGGGGCCCTCTGGGGCCAACGTCCTGACTTTC
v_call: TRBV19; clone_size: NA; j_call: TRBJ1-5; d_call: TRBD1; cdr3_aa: CASRGDRYSNQPQHF; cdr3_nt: TGTGCCAGTAGGGGGGACAGATATAGCAATCAGCCCCAGCATTTT
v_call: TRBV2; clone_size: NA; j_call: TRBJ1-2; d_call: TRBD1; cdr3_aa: CASSYKGGQGSSGYTF; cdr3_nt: TGTGCCAGCAGTTACAAAGGGGGACAGGGATCTAGTGGCTACACCTTC
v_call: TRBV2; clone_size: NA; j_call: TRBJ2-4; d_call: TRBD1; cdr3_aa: CASSWTGSNIQYF; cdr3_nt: TGTGCCAGCAGTTGGACAGGGTCTAACATTCAGTACTTC
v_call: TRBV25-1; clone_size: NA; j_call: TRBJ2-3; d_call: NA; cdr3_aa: CASRSVRDFTDTQYF; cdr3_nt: TGTGCCAGCAGGTCAGTCCGGGACTTCACAGATACGCAGTATTTT